Listed below are T cell receptor beta chains from one sample, sequenced in a study of shared clonotypes between healthy human individuals. Some clones are missing from TCRdb's copy, which holds only in-frame ones; the method was immunoSEQ multiplex PCR. In the table there are about 710,000 clones, less than 80% of which are singletons. Sequenced material: memory CD4+ T cells sorted from blood. The receptor source for this set is a woman aged 25-40 years in good health. Each CDR3 is given with its conserved first and last residue. D genes are given only for firm matches. Not every row has a clone size; where given, it reads once, few, many or a size class.

D	size	V	J	DNA	CDR3
.	.	TRBV11-2	TRBJ2-2	TGTGCCAGCAGCTCACAAGCGCTCGGGGAGCTGTTTTTT	CASSSQALGELFF
TRBD1	.	TRBV25-1	TRBJ1-2	TGTGCCAGCAGTGAAGGGACAGGGGCGAGTTATGGCTACACCTTC	CASSEGTGASYGYTF
TRBD1	once	TRBV6-1	TRBJ1-4	TGTGCCAGCAGTGAAGTGGAGGGGGGGACAGGGACTCGGGGAAAACTGTTTTTT	CASSEVEGGTGTRGKLFF
TRBD1	many	TRBV5-5	TRBJ2-1	TGTGCCAGCAGCTTCCAGGGGGCCTATGAGCAGTTCTTC	CASSFQGAYEQFF
.	.	TRBV7-9	TRBJ2-5	TGTGCCAGCAGCTTCTCCGGGCAGAGGGAGACCCAGTACTTC	CASSFSGQRETQYF
TRBD1	few	TRBV5-5	TRBJ2-5	TGTGCCAGCAGCACCCCGGGACAGGGAACCCAAGAGACCCAGTACTTC	CASSTPGQGTQETQYF
.	few	TRBV28	TRBJ2-7	TGTGCCAGCAGCGTTTGGGTCGGCGAGCAGTACTTC	CASSVWVGEQYF
TRBD1	.	TRBV18	TRBJ1-5	TGTGCCATTCCACAGGGGGCGCGTCAGCCCCAGCATTTT	CAIPQGARQPQHF
.	few	TRBV11-3	TRBJ2-5	TGTGCCAGCAGCATGGGACAAGCCCTAGGGAAGACCCAGTACTTC	CASSMGQALGKTQYF
.	.	TRBV11-2	TRBJ2-3	TGTGCCAGCAGCTTAGGCCTGTCGTTCAGCAGCACAGATACGCAGTATTTT	CASSLGLSFSSTDTQYF
.	.	TRBV4-2	TRBJ2-7	TGTGCCAGCAGCCAAGGGTTTTCCCCGGGTGAGCAGTACTTC	CASSQGFSPGEQYF
TRBD1	.	TRBV29-1	TRBJ1-2	TGCAGCGTTGAAGGGAGGGGACAGGGGTTTGGCTACACCTTC	CSVEGRGQGFGYTF
.	.	TRBV4-2	TRBJ2-7	TGTGCCAGCAGCCAAGGGGGGCTGGACGAGCAGTACTTC	CASSQGGLDEQYF
TRBD2	.	TRBV19	TRBJ2-1	TGTGCCAGTAGTATATCCAGCGGGAGCATCAATGAGCAGTTCTTC	CASSISSGSINEQFF
.	.	TRBV18	TRBJ2-1	TGTGCCAGCTCACCAGCGGGGAGCTCCTACAATGAGCAGTTCTTC	CASSPAGSSYNEQFF
.	.	TRBV28	TRBJ1-1	TGTGCCAGCAGAAGGACAGCGAACACTGAAGCTTTCTTT	CASRRTANTEAFF
.	once	TRBV27	TRBJ2-7	TGTGCCAGCAGCCTGCACGATCCGGGCGAGCAGTACTTC	CASSLHDPGEQYF
TRBD2	once	TRBV7-3	TRBJ2-7	TGTGCCAGCGGGACTAGCGGCCGACCCTACGAGCAGTACTTC	CASGTSGRPYEQYF
.	.	TRBV6-5	TRBJ2-1	TGTGCCAGCAGTGAGCTAGGGTACAATGAGCAGTTCTTC	CASSELGYNEQFF
.	.	TRBV4-1	TRBJ1-4	TGCGCCAGCAGCAAAGTGGGGTCTAATGAAAAACTGTTTTTT	CASSKVGSNEKLFF
.	.	TRBV7-9	TRBJ2-7	TGTGCCAGCAGCTTTTGGACTGACTCCTACGAGCAGTACTTC	CASSFWTDSYEQYF
TRBD1	.	TRBV4-1	TRBJ2-3	TGCGCCAGCAGCCATTCCTCGGGACAGGGTCAAGATACGCAGTATTTT	CASSHSSGQGQDTQYF
.	.	TRBV4-1	TRBJ1-2	TGCGCCAGCAGCCAAGTCGGGACTAACTATGGCTACACCTTC	CASSQVGTNYGYTF
TRBD1	.	TRBV28	TRBJ1-5	TGTGCCAGCAGTTTGGTGGGACAGGGGATCAATCAGCCCCAGCATTTT	CASSLVGQGINQPQHF
.	.	TRBV15	TRBJ1-2	TGTGCCACCAGCAGAGCCGCTTTGGGGGGAAACTATGGCTACACCTTC	CATSRAALGGNYGYTF
.	.	TRBV4-2	TRBJ2-3	TGTGCCAGCAGCCATGGAGTAGATACGCAGTATTTT	CASSHGVDTQYF
TRBD1	.	TRBV19	TRBJ2-7	TGTGCCAGTAAGCTGACAGGGGTGGCCTACGAGCAGTACTTC	CASKLTGVAYEQYF
TRBD2	many	TRBV11-2	TRBJ2-3	TGTGCCAGCAGCAATAGCCTCCTAGCGGGGGACACAGATACGCAGTATTTT	CASSNSLLAGDTDTQYF
.	.	TRBV12-5	TRBJ2-1	TGTGCTAGTGGTTTTGACAATGAGCAGTTCTTC	CASGFDNEQFF
.	.	TRBV7-9	TRBJ1-5	TGTGCCAGCAGCTTAAGAGGTCAGCCCCAGCATTTT	CASSLRGQPQHF
TRBD1	.	TRBV28	TRBJ2-1	TGTGCCAGCAGTTCCTGGACAGGGTCCCCTGTCAATGAGCAGTTCTTC	CASSSWTGSPVNEQFF
.	.	TRBV30	TRBJ1-1	TGTGCCTGGAGCCCCGCAGGGTCCACTGAAGCTTTCTTT	CAWSPAGSTEAFF
.	.	TRBV27	TRBJ2-1	TGTGCCAGCAGTTTATCCCCGGGAAAAAGCTCCTACAATGAGCAGTTCTTC	CASSLSPGKSSYNEQFF
.	.	TRBV6-5	TRBJ1-1	TGTGCCAGCAGTTACGGGAGAAGGACTGAAGCTTTCTTT	CASSYGRRTEAFF
.	.	TRBV28	TRBJ2-7	TGTGCCAGCGGTAGACCCCCGCCACACTACGAGCAGTACTTC	CASGRPPPHYEQYF
TRBD1	.	TRBV28	TRBJ1-1	TGTGCCAGCAGTGTGGACAGGAGGACTGAAGCTTTCTTT	CASSVDRRTEAFF
TRBD1	.	TRBV27	TRBJ1-1	TGTGCCAGCACCTACCTTGACAGGGTCGGGACTGAAGCTTTCTTT	CASTYLDRVGTEAFF
.	.	TRBV6-1	TRBJ1-5	TGTGCCAGCAGAGAAGGGGGGCGCGGTTCGAATAGCAATCAGCCCCAGCATTTT	CASREGGRGSNSNQPQHF